Given below is one T cell receptor beta chain in context. What antigen it recognizes has not been identified. No much larger clone exists at a distance of one base, and base qualities are not known. This sample's time point label indicates: baseline before first vaccination. Vaccinee samples were obtained from the UK trials COV001 and COV002, which included a single-blind randomized controlled phase 2/3 trial of AZD1222 (ChAdOx1 nCoV-19) in healthy adults. For TCRbeta chain sequencing, PBMC samples from trial participants were taken at day 0 and at day 28 after the second dose. From the cysteine through the phenylalanine, the CDR3 covers 16 amino acids. CDR3 DNA only is kept here, 48 bases in frame from base 1. V is pruned by 2 bases and J by 6 bases, leaving 11 bases of the junction without a gene match. According to the germline V gene, CDR1 reads MNHEY and CDR2 reads SVGEGT. This sample stems from a study of T cell responses to AZD1222 COVID-19 vaccine (dated by TCRdb to the early 2020s). Background for the entire study: AZD1222 recipients given second doses at about 4 weeks or at about 12 weeks were pooled, since spike-specific TCR depth and breadth were not found to differ between the two schedules. TCR sequencing was performed for over 230 trial participants, of whom around 210 were given two doses of AZD1222 and some 25 were given two doses of MenACWY control vaccine. Enrollment into the trials was organized by age into subgroups of 18-55, 56-69 and 70-plus years, and those subgroups contained roughly 150, 30 and 60 TCR-sequenced participants, respectively. Study-wide conclusions, independent of this receptor: Only six AZD1222 recipients were SARS-CoV-2 seropositive at baseline, limiting conclusions about previously exposed vaccinees. Epitopes outside the regions mutated in the B.1.351 and B.1.1.7 variants were reportedly recognized by nearly half of the unique spike-specific TCRs. After two AZD1222 doses, spike-specific TCR breadth and depth were significantly higher than at day 0 and than in MenACWY recipients. Most participants were white British and females outnumbered males, and the authors suggested that clonal diversity may have been underestimated. Because no day 14 peak-response samples were available, the repertoires could be characterized only after the peak T cell response. In the small 56-69-year group, the increase in depth fell short of significance, most likely because of low power. CD4 TCRs associated with the vaccine covered the entire spike protein, and the dominant responses were in regions 160-218 and 743-854.

The CDR3 regions of human TCRbeta chains were analyzed by immunosequencing. The study's own analysis went as follows. TCRs in the repertoires were matched against a reference library of SARS-CoV-2-specific TCRs that had been generated with the MIRA antigen-specificity platform. Breadth meant the fraction of unique TCRs that were SARS-CoV-2-associated, whereas depth meant the fraction of total T cells that were SARS-CoV-2-associated. Using the MIRA data, each spike-specific TCR was assigned both to the spike region to which the TCR was reactive and to a CD4 or CD8 class. Log10-transformed breadth and depth values were compared by one-way ANOVA with Sidak's multiple comparisons tests. As stored in TCRdb, this immuneACCESS dataset retains in-frame rearrangements with V and J assigned. A fraction of the clones does not appear; measured against another copy, unresolved V genes explain less than half of the discrepancy, and the remainder lacks a known reason. The V and J calls and clone size are taken from that table; D and trimming were inferred from the DNA. The table for this sample lists some 94,000 clones; roughly 92% of them were counted only once. Jointly, the top ten make up approximately 12% of the sample.

The receptor was isolated from an adult in good health. The chain uses TRBV6-2 or TRBV6-3 and TRBJ1-2; TRBD1 fits 8 bases in the junction. The sample in question was peripheral blood, obtained on day 0 of AZD1222 vaccination. The CDR3 is CASSYTPDRAQDGYTF. The DNA sequence is given as TGTGCCAGCAGTTACACCCCGGACAGGGCACAGGATGGCTACACCTTC.